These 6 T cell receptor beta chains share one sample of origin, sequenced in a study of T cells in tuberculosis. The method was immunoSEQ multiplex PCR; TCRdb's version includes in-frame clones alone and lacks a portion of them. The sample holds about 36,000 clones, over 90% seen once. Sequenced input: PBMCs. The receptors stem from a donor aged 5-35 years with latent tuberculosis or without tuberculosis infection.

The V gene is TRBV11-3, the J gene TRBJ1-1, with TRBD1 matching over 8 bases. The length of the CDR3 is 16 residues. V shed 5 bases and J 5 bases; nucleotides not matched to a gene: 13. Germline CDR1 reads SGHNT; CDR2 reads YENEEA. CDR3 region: CASSRRTGRGWTEAFF. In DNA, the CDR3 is TGTGCCAGCAGCCGTCGGACAGGGCGGGGTTGGACTGAAGCTTTCTTT.

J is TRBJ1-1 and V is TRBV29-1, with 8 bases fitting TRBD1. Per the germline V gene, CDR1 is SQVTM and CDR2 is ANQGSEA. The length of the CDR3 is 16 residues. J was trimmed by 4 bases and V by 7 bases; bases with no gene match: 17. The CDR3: CSAQPGTGDGGTEAFF. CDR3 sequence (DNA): TGCAGCGCCCAACCCGGGACAGGTGACGGGGGCACTGAAGCTTTCTTT.

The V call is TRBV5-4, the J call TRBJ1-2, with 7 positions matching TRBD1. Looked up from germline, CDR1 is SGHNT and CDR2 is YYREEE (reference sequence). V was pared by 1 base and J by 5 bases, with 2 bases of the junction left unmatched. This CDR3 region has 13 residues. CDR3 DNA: TGTGCCAGCAGCTTGACAGGGGAATATGGCTACACCTTC. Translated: CASSLTGEYGYTF.

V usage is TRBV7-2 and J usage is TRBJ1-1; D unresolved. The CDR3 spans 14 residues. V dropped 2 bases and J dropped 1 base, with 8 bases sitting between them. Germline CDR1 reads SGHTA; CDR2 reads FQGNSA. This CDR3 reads CASSLMGENTEAFF. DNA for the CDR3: TGTGCCAGCAGCTTAATGGGAGAGAACACTGAAGCTTTCTTT.

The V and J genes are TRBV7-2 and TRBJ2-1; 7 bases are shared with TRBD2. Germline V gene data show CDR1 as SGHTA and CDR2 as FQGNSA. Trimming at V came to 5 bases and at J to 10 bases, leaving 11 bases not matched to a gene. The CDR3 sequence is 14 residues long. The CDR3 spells CASSRDYNDAEQFF. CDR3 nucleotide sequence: TGTGCCAGCAGCCGGGACTACAATGATGCGGAGCAGTTCTTC.

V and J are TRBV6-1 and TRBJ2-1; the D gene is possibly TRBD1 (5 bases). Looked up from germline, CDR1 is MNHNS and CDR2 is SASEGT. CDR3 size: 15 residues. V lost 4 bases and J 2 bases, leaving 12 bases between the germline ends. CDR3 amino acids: CASSAQGTTYNEQFF. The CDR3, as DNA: TGTGCCAGCAGTGCTCAGGGAACAACCTACAATGAGCAGTTCTTC.